This TCR beta chain stems from a study of T cell clones after liver transplantation. Study information: TCRbeta sequencing after a pre-transplant mixed lymphocyte reaction identified graft-donor-reactive clones, later tracked in post-transplant blood. Apart from three HCV-positive recipients, transplants were for non-autoimmune, non-viral reasons.

The V segment lost 5 bases and the J segment 2 bases; nucleotides outside the gene matches: 4. This CDR3 is built from 15 residues. Germline V gives CDR1 MNHEY, CDR2 SMNVEV (reference sequence). Details on this clone: The antigen remains undetermined.

The method was immunoSEQ multiplex PCR; TCRdb's version includes in-frame clones alone and lacks a portion of them. Here the sample spans some 23,000 clones, approximately 68% being singletons. Findings of the study overall: Small, mixed patient groups and varying post-transplant times limit these conclusions.

Sequenced material: CD4+ T cells from blood, taken before liver transplant. The chain combines TRBV27 with TRBJ2-1; 9 bases agree with TRBD1. The receptor was isolated from a human donor who received a liver transplant. In nucleotides, the CDR3 is TGTGCCAGCAGTCCCACAGGGGGCGCCTACAATGAGCAGTTCTTC. It encodes CASSPTGGAYNEQFF.